The 32 T cell receptor beta chains listed next were all sequenced from one sample in a study of CD8 T cell repertoires and HIV-1 epitope variants. The protocol was immunoSEQ multiplex PCR, while the TCRdb copy is restricted to in-frame clones and leaves out a portion. The repertoire includes about 2,600 clones, approximately 66% of them detected once, and around two fifths sits in the top ten. For these TCRs, the target antigens are not known. Sequencing was performed on cultured CD8+ T cells derived from PBMCs. The receptors derive from a male donor with HIV.

The chain employs TRBV13 and TRBJ2-7, with D unclear. The CDR3 runs to 14 residues. In germline, CDR1 is PRHDT, CDR2 FYEKMQ (reference sequence). V lost 4 bases, J lost 0 bases, and 10 bases lay in between. CDR3 sequence: CASSSSESSYEQYF. The CDR3 nucleotides read TGTGCCAGCAGCTCCTCCGAGAGCTCCTACGAGCAGTACTTC. The complete variable domain, with remaining parts taken from reference TRBV13 and TRBJ2-7, reads AAGVIQSPRHLIKEKRETATLKCYPIPRHDTVYWYQQGPGQDPQFLISFYEKMQSDKGSIPDRFSAQQFSDYHSELNMSSLELGDSALYFCASSSSESSYEQYFGPGTRLTVT.

J is TRBJ2-3 and V is TRBV7-9; D may be TRBD2 (6 bases). Deletions cut 0 bases from V and 2 bases from J, with 9 bases between. The germline V gene encodes CDR1 SEHNR and CDR2 FQNEAQ (reference sequence). This CDR3 contains 15 residues. CDR3 protein: CASSLAGGPTDTQYF. CDR3 nucleotide sequence: TGTGCCAGCAGCTTAGCGGGAGGCCCCACAGATACGCAGTATTTT.

This clone occurred a few times. The gene calls are TRBV11-2 and TRBJ1-3; D is uncertain. Trimming took off 3 bases at V and 3 bases at J, with 18 bases between the two ends. Germline V gene sequence: CDR1 SGHAT, CDR2 FQNNGV. This CDR3 comprises 17 residues. DNA of the CDR3: TGTGCCAGCAGCTTTCCCCGTGCGGGAGTTGGTGGAAACACCATATATTTT. Its translation: CASSFPRAGVGGNTIYF.

The rearrangement joins TRBV7-9 to TRBJ1-5; D possibly corresponds to TRBD1 (6 bases). Germline-derived CDR1 and CDR2 are SEHNR and FQNEAQ (reference sequence). V lost 1 base to trimming and J lost 4 bases, with 11 bases between them. The CDR3 totals 15 residues. CDR3 DNA sequence: TGTGCCAGCAGCTTAGGCAGGGGCCCTAATCAGCCCCAGCATTTT. Protein product: CASSLGRGPNQPQHF.

The chain joins TRBV11-2 to TRBJ1-4; D gene uncertain. This CDR3 has 16 amino acids. From germline, CDR1 is SGHAT and CDR2 FQNNGV. The germline V and J ends were trimmed by 4 bases and 0 bases, with 12 bases remaining between them. The CDR3 protein is CASSSTDGATNEKLFF. CDR3 DNA: TGTGCCAGCAGCTCAACGGACGGAGCAACTAATGAAAAACTGTTTTTT. The variable domain in full, completed from reference TRBV11-2 and TRBJ1-4, reads EAGVAQSPRYKIIEKRQSVAFWCNPISGHATLYWYQQILGQGPKLLIQFQNNGVVDDSQLPKDRFSAERLKGVDSTLKIQPAKLEDSAVYLCASSSTDGATNEKLFFGSGTQLSVL.

There are a few counts of this clone. This chain links TRBV9 with TRBJ2-7, with 10 bases aligning to TRBD1. J was trimmed by 5 bases and V by 1 base; bases with no gene match: 6. The germline V gene encodes CDR1 SGDLS and CDR2 YYNGEE. The CDR3 runs 15 residues. The CDR3, as DNA: TGTGCCAGCAGCGTATCGGGACAGGGGACCCACGAGCAGTACTTC. Amino acids: CASSVSGQGTHEQYF.

This clone appeared once. The rearrangement uses TRBV10-1 and TRBJ2-7; 8 bases fit TRBD2. The V gene's germline CDR1 is WNHNN and CDR2 SYGVQD (reference sequence). V shed 3 bases, J shed 3 bases, and the junction held 7 bases outside the gene matches. CDR3 length equals 15 residues. The CDR3 DNA reads TGCGCCAGCAGTGAAACTAGCGGTGTCTTCTACGAGCAGTACTTC. It specifies CASSETSGVFYEQYF.

The chain combines TRBV30 with TRBJ1-1, with 8 bases matching TRBD1. CDR1 GTSNPN and CDR2 SVGIG come from the germline V gene (reference sequence). V was pared by 3 bases and J by 6 bases, with 12 bases of the junction left unmatched. There are 15 residues in the CDR3. The CDR3 bases are TGTGCCTGGAGAGATTTCGGACAGGGAGATCCTGAAGCTTTCTTT. This codes for CAWRDFGQGDPEAFF.

This clone was seen just once. The V gene is TRBV5-1, the J gene TRBJ2-3; TRBD2 agrees at 15 bases. Germline V gene lookup returns CDR1 SGHRS and CDR2 YFSETQ. Trimming removed 3 bases from V and 6 bases from J; junction bases left unmatched: 14. This CDR3 is 19 amino acids long. The CDR3 DNA is TGCGCCAGCAGCTCAAATCCCGGGACTAGCGGGAGGTCCGCGGATACGCAGTATTTT. Its translation is CASSSNPGTSGRSADTQYF. The full variable domain, completed using reference TRBV5-1 and TRBJ2-3, is KAGVTQTPRYLIKTRGQQVTLSCSPISGHRSVSWYQQTPGQGLQFLFEYFSETQRNKGNFPGRFSGRQFSNSRSEMNVSTLELGDSALYLCASSSNPGTSGRSADTQYFGPGTRLTVL.

V and J are TRBV4-2 and TRBJ2-7; 8 bases align to TRBD2. CDR3 size: 18 residues. Trimming at V came to 1 base and at J to 6 bases, leaving 17 bases not matched to a gene. Germline CDR1 and CDR2: LGHNA and YNFKEQ. The DNA of the CDR3 is TGTGCCAGCAGCCAAGTACCGGGACTAGTCACCTCCTCGAGCGAGCAGTACTTC. Protein sequence: CASSQVPGLVTSSSEQYF.

The CDR3 nucleotides read TGCAGCGTTGAATCTGGACAGGGGAGGGACACTGAAGCTTTCTTT. Translation gives CSVESGQGRDTEAFF. The rearrangement links TRBV29-1 to TRBJ1-1; 9 positions agree with TRBD1. The V and J ends lost 2 bases and 3 bases, in that order; junction bases with no gene match: 7. This CDR3 spans 15 amino acids. Looked up from germline, CDR1 is SQVTM and CDR2 is ANQGSEA.

V gene TRBV27 combines with J gene TRBJ2-2; TRBD1 matches at 8 bases. The V gene end was trimmed by 0 bases and the J gene end by 6 bases; junction bases not matched to a gene: 6. Germline V gene sequence: CDR1 MNHEY, CDR2 SMNVEV (reference sequence). The CDR3 consists of 16 residues. The CDR3: CASSLSAGGAPGELFF. The DNA for the CDR3 is TGTGCCAGCAGTTTATCGGCAGGGGGCGCACCCGGGGAGCTGTTTTTT.

The rearrangement joins TRBV6-1 to TRBJ2-7, with D maybe TRBD1 (6 bases). This CDR3 region has 14 residues. Germline V CDR1 and CDR2: MNHNS, SASEGT. V lost 4 bases and J lost 3, with 13 bases in between. The CDR3 protein is CASSARDNGYEQYF. CDR3 coding DNA: TGTGCCAGCAGTGCTCGGGACAACGGCTACGAGCAGTACTTC.

The chain uses TRBV25-1 and TRBJ2-5; D is undetermined. Trimming left V 3 bases short and J 5 bases short, with 13 bases between. Germline V CDR1 and CDR2: MGHDK, SYGVNS. CDR3 length: 14 amino acids. The DNA for the CDR3 is TGTGCCAGCAGTGAGACCGTGAAGGGCGAGACCCAGTACTTC. It yields the protein CASSETVKGETQYF.

V usage is TRBV5-8 and J usage is TRBJ2-5; D is possibly TRBD1 or TRBD2 (7 bases each). V lost 4 bases and J lost 5, with 15 bases in between. CDR1 and CDR2 from the germline V gene are SGHTS and YDEGEE. This CDR3 spans 14 amino acids. CDR3 region: CASSVSGGAETQYF. CDR3 in DNA: TGTGCCAGCAGCGTGTCAGGGGGGGCGGAGACCCAGTACTTC.

The genes are TRBV25-1 and TRBJ1-4, with 7 bases fitting TRBD1. Germline lookup yields CDR1 MGHDK and CDR2 SYGVNS. The CDR3 runs to 15 residues. V shed 5 bases, J shed 12 bases, and the junction held 15 bases outside the gene matches. In DNA form, the CDR3 reads TGTGCCAGCAGTTCGGCGGGGGACAGATTTGGAGAACTGTTTTTT. Translated, it gives CASSSAGDRFGELFF.

This rearrangement joins TRBV5-6 to TRBJ1-1; unclear D gene. Germline V gives CDR1 SGHDT, CDR2 YYEEEE. Trimming took 0 bases from V and 4 from J, leaving 10 bases between them. This CDR3 has 14 residues. The CDR3 sequence: CASSLVEEGTEAFF. CDR3 DNA: TGTGCCAGCAGCTTGGTGGAGGAGGGCACTGAAGCTTTCTTT.

This chain uses TRBV7-8 with TRBJ2-1, with a weak D call TRBD1 (6 bases). Per germline, CDR1 SGHVS and CDR2 FQNEAQ. Trimming took 5 bases from V and 6 from J, leaving 14 bases between them. The CDR3 has 14 amino acids. The CDR3: CASSRWDTPNEQFF. CDR3 DNA: TGTGCCAGCAGCCGGTGGGACACCCCCAATGAGCAGTTCTTC.

This clone showed up just a few times. V gene TRBV14 combines with J gene TRBJ1-2; D not certain. CDR1 and CDR2 from the germline V gene are SGHDN and FVKESK. The CDR3 is 13 residues long. The ends were cut back, 6 bases at V and 0 bases at J, with 8 bases in the middle. The CDR3 loop is CASSFPSNYGYTF. As DNA, the CDR3 is TGTGCCAGCAGTTTCCCATCTAACTATGGCTACACCTTC. Complete variable domain (other parts from reference TRBV14 and TRBJ1-2): EAGVTQFPSHSVIEKGQTVTLRCDPISGHDNLYWYRRVMGKEIKFLLHFVKESKQDESGMPNNRFLAERTGGTYSTLKVQPAELEDSGVYFCASSFPSNYGYTFGSGTRLTVV.

The rearrangement links TRBV4-1 to TRBJ2-7; D gene uncertain. Germline values: CDR1 MGHRA, CDR2 YSYEKL. The CDR3 is 13 amino acids. Trimming took off 4 bases at V and 3 bases at J, with 10 bases between the two ends. The CDR3 spells CASSRILDYEQYF. The CDR3 DNA reads TGCGCCAGCAGCCGTATACTCGACTACGAGCAGTACTTC.

This clone was seen more than once but under ten times. This chain links TRBV27 with TRBJ1-6; a possible D gene is TRBD1 (6 bases). The germline gives CDR1 MNHEY, CDR2 SMNVEV (reference sequence). V was pared by 0 bases and J by 0 bases, with 12 bases between. The CDR3 extends over 18 amino acids. The CDR3 protein is CASSLSFQGSSYNSPLHF. The CDR3, as DNA: TGTGCCAGCAGTTTATCCTTTCAGGGGAGCTCCTATAATTCACCCCTCCACTTT.

This clone has only one observation. V is TRBV10-3 and J is TRBJ2-7; 9 bases align to TRBD1. Germline V gene lookup returns CDR1 ENHRY and CDR2 SYGVKD. This CDR3 comprises 15 residues. V shed 5 bases, J shed 0 bases, and the junction held 5 bases outside the gene matches. The CDR3: CAISPVGQGSYEQYF. The CDR3 nucleotides read TGTGCCATCAGTCCCGTGGGACAGGGCTCCTACGAGCAGTACTTC.

The J gene is TRBJ2-3, the V gene TRBV5-1; a weak D match, TRBD2 (6 bases). The CDR3 covers 15 residues. The germline gives CDR1 SGHRS, CDR2 YFSETQ. Between the trimmed V and J ends, which lost 0 bases and 0 bases, there was a span of 8 bases. In DNA, the CDR3 is TGCGCCAGCAGCTTGGGGGGGACTAGCACAGATACGCAGTATTTT. This codes for CASSLGGTSTDTQYF.

The rearrangement joins TRBV7-8 to TRBJ1-1; D is unresolved. The CDR3 runs 13 residues. The ends were cut back, 1 base at V and 7 bases at J, with 10 bases in the middle. CDR1 and CDR2 (germline): SGHVS, FQNEAQ. Written as DNA, the CDR3 is TGTGCCAGCAGCTTAGGCCCGTCGGATGAAGCTTTCTTT. This sequence encodes CASSLGPSDEAFF.

This chain joins TRBV2 and TRBJ2-7; 9 nucleotides match TRBD1. Per germline, CDR1 SNHLY and CDR2 FYNNEI. The CDR3 has 12 residues. The CDR3 DNA reads as TGTGTACCGGGACAGGGATACTACGAGCAGTACTTC. Translation: CVPGQGYYEQYF.

This sequence joins TRBV28 and TRBJ2-7; 7 bases are a match to TRBD2. V was clipped by 5 bases and J by 2 bases; unmatched bases: 6. The CDR3 contains 14 residues. CDR1 is MDHEN, CDR2 SYDVKM, per germline. The CDR3 DNA follows: TGTGCCAGCAGTCCCACGGGGGGTACCTACGAGCAGTACTTC. Translation: CASSPTGGTYEQYF.

This clone has only a few counts. V usage is TRBV4-3 and J usage is TRBJ2-4; D call uncertain. CDR1 LGHNA and CDR2 YSLEER come from the germline V gene. Between the trimmed V and J ends, which lost 1 base and 8 bases, there was a span of 9 bases. CDR3 length equals 13 residues. Here the CDR3 DNA reads TGCGCCAGCAGCCAAGGGGTGTCGGACATTCAGTACTTC. Translation: CASSQGVSDIQYF.

This clone counts as hyperexpanded. This chain joins TRBV28 and TRBJ1-2; D not resolved. Germline CDR1 is MDHEN and CDR2 is SYDVKM. V was shortened by 8 bases and J by 1 base, with 20 bases between the two germline ends. CDR3 length: 16 amino acids. CDR3 sequence: CASGLYPLDLNYGYTF. DNA for the CDR3: TGTGCCAGCGGCTTATATCCCTTGGACCTTAACTATGGCTACACCTTC.

V is TRBV13 and J is TRBJ2-5, with D possibly matching TRBD1 (5 bases). The CDR3 contains 18 residues. V lost 5 bases, J lost 1 base, and 23 bases lay in between. Germline V gene sequence: CDR1 PRHDT, CDR2 FYEKMQ (reference sequence). The CDR3 region is CASSTAGPPSGAQETQYF. CDR3 DNA: TGTGCCAGCAGCACGGCCGGGCCCCCAAGTGGGGCCCAAGAGACCCAGTACTTC.

The rearrangement links TRBV7-6 to TRBJ2-6; D gene uncertain. CDR1 SGHVS and CDR2 FNYEAQ come from the germline V gene. The V gene lost 6 bases and the J gene lost 1 base, with 10 bases spanning the gap. This CDR3 spans 15 amino acids. This CDR3 reads CASSSFGSGANVLTF. CDR3 bases: TGTGCCAGCAGTTCCTTCGGATCTGGGGCCAACGTCCTGACTTTC.

This clone was seen a handful of times. J is TRBJ2-3 and V is TRBV5-6; tentative D call: TRBD1 (6 bases). Trimming left V 4 bases short and J 2 bases short, with 14 bases between. There are 15 residues in the CDR3. CDR1 and CDR2 from the germline V gene are SGHDT and YYEEEE. This CDR3 is CASSPTRDNTDTQYF. The CDR3, as DNA: TGTGCCAGCAGCCCAACCCGGGACAACACAGATACGCAGTATTTT.

The rearrangement joins TRBV5-1 to TRBJ2-7; the D is unclear. CDR1 and CDR2 (germline): SGHRS, YFSETQ. The V end lost 0 bases, the J end lost 4 bases, and 2 bases lay between the germline ends. This CDR3 is built from 11 residues. CDR3 sequence (DNA): TGCGCCAGCAGCTTGGGGTACGAGCAGTACTTC. This gives the protein CASSLGYEQYF.